Sequencing of this TCR beta chain was carried out in a study of breast tumors, draining lymph nodes, adjacent tissues. TCRdb passed the multiplex PCR reads through MiXCR, listing each CDR3 protein once. The data show over 200,000 distinct CDR3 sequences, approximately 36% seen once. Breast cancer patients provided tissue from their axillary draining lymph nodes. The CDR3 has 15 amino acids. Germline V gene data show CDR1 as SGHVS and CDR2 as FQNEAQ. V dropped 5 bases and J dropped 3; count of bases not matched to a gene: 7. The chain couples TRBV7-8 to TRBJ2-7, with 10 bases fitting TRBD2. Sequencing input: axillary lymph node tissue. The source of this sequence is a female donor with breast cancer. Some clones in this sample may be carry-over from other donors' samples. The CDR3 region is CASSAWTSGHYEQYF. The CDR3 DNA follows: TGTGCCAGCAGCGCCTGGACTAGCGGCCACTACGAGCAGTACTTC.